This T cell receptor beta chain appears in the sequencing data of a study of blood T cell repertoires in COVID-19. This table comes from immunoSEQ multiplex PCR, and its TCRdb copy is limited to in-frame clones, with some not included. The sample carries 100,000 to 150,000 clones, approximately 86% recorded once. CDR3 length: 15 residues. Germline loops: CDR1 SSHAT, CDR2 FNYEAQ (reference sequence). In the case of this clone: Compared with germline, one end of the junction differs, possibly owing to a read error.

This TCR came from a woman aged 50 to 65 who had recovered from COVID-19. Sequencing was performed on PBMCs or T cells enriched from blood (not recorded which). J is TRBJ2-7 and V is TRBV7-7; 7 bases match TRBD1. The CDR3 sequence is CASSAGQARAYEQYF. CDR3 coding DNA: TGTGCTAGCAGCGCCGGACAGGCCAGGGCCTACGAGCAGTACTTC.